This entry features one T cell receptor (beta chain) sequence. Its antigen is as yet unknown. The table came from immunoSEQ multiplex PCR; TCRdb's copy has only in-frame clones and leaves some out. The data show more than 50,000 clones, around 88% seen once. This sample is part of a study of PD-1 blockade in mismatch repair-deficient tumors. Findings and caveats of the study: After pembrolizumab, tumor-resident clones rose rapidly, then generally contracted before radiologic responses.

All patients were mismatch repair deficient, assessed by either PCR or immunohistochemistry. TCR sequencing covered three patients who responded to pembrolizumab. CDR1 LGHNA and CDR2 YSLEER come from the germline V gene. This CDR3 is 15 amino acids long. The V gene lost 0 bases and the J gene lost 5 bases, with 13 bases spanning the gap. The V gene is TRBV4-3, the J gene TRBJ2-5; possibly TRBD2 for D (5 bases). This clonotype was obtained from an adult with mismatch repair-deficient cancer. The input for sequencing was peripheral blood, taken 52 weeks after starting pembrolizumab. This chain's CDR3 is CASSQESGTGETQYF. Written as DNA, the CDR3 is TGCGCCAGCAGCCAAGAGTCCGGTACGGGGGAGACCCAGTACTTC.